This T cell receptor (beta chain) derives from a study of CD8 T cells in ankylosing spondylitis. This CDR3 region has 15 residues. CDR1 and CDR2 from the germline V gene are SGHRS and YFSETQ. V lost 0 bases and J 1 base, leaving 9 bases between the germline ends. Making use of molecular barcodes, quantitative 5'-RACE generated TCR beta libraries. TCRdb passed the 5' RACE reads through MiXCR, listing each CDR3 protein once. Among 250,000 to 300,000 distinct CDR3 sequences listed, over 15% were seen once. Whole-study findings and limits: Significantly higher representation of disease-linked clones was reported for matched ankylosing spondylitis synovial fluid. Ankylosing spondylitis blood appeared to carry a characteristic TCR beta motif of eight or nine highly homologous variants. Clones linked to the disease showed a CD8+ phenotype. They occurred at relatively low frequencies in peripheral blood.

A note on this clonotype: Its specificity is not known.

Sequenced: blood, either unsorted or a sorted T cell fraction (not recorded which). The TCR sequence derives from a male donor with ankylosing spondylitis or in good health (not recorded which). This sequence joins TRBV5-1 and TRBJ2-3; D is perhaps TRBD2 (6 bases). CDR3 residues: CASSLARGGTDTQYF. CDR3 sequence (DNA): TGCGCCAGCAGCTTGGCGCGGGGAGGCACAGATACGCAGTATTTT.